The 17 T cell receptor beta chains listed next were all sequenced from one sample in a study of T cells in tuberculosis. TCRdb's table, derived via immunoSEQ multiplex PCR, lists solely in-frame clones and lacks some. The sample carries 28,000 or so clones, 90% recorded once. Sequencing was carried out using PBMCs. The receptors were sampled from a donor aged 10 to 29 with latent tuberculosis or without tuberculosis infection.

This clone showed up just a few times. In DNA, the CDR3 is TGTGCCAGCAGCCCAGGACAGGACTATGGCTACACCTTC. It translates to CASSPGQDYGYTF. The V call is TRBV11-2, the J call TRBJ1-2; 7 bases are shared with TRBD1. With V trimmed by 5 bases and J by 3 bases, 3 bases remained unmatched. The CDR3 covers 13 residues. Germline V lookup: CDR1 SGHAT, CDR2 FQNNGV.

The chain links TRBV5-4 to TRBJ2-3; 8 nucleotides match TRBD2. CDR3 length: 16 residues. Germline loops: CDR1 SGHNT, CDR2 YYREEE (reference sequence). The J segment lost 3 bases and the V segment lost 4 bases, leaving 10 bases of the junction unmatched. CDR3 sequence reads: CASSRGGGASTDTQYF. The CDR3 nucleotides read TGTGCCAGCAGCCGGGGGGGAGGGGCATCAACAGATACGCAGTATTTT.

The chain is built from TRBV7-6 and TRBJ2-1; tentative D call: TRBD1 (6 bases). Germline-derived CDR1 and CDR2 are SGHVS and FNYEAQ. Trimming left V 2 bases short and J 0 bases short, with 14 bases between. The CDR3 runs to 17 residues. This CDR3 reads CASSLRAGTNSYNEQFF. CDR3 nucleotide sequence: TGTGCCAGCAGCTTAAGGGCCGGGACAAACTCCTACAATGAGCAGTTCTTC.

This sequence joins TRBV4-3 and TRBJ1-4; 7 bases map to TRBD1. The germline V gene encodes CDR1 LGHNA and CDR2 YSLEER. V shed 1 base and J 5 bases; nucleotides not matched to a gene: 7. The CDR3 is made up of 16 amino acids. The CDR3 DNA reads TGCGCCAGCAGCCAAGGATCGACAGGGCGCAATGAAAAACTGTTTTTT. Its translation: CASSQGSTGRNEKLFF.

The chain links TRBV28 to TRBJ2-7; 12 nucleotides align to TRBD1. The germline V gene has CDR1 MDHEN and CDR2 SYDVKM. V shed 8 bases and J 7 bases; nucleotides not matched to a gene: 9. The CDR3 runs to 14 residues. CDR3 in amino acids: CASLVRDRGQEQYF. In nucleotides, the CDR3 is TGTGCCAGCCTTGTACGGGACAGGGGGCAAGAGCAGTACTTC.

The chain recombines TRBV5-1 with TRBJ2-6; 10 bases align to TRBD1. From germline, CDR1 is SGHRS and CDR2 YFSETQ. The trim removed 4 bases at V and 2 bases at J, leaving 3 bases unmatched. The CDR3 extends over 16 amino acids. The CDR3: CASSRDRGPGANVLTF. CDR3 nucleotides: TGCGCCAGCAGCCGGGACAGGGGACCTGGGGCCAACGTCCTGACTTTC.

This chain connects TRBV28 to TRBJ2-7, with D possibly matching TRBD2 (6 bases). CDR1 and CDR2 (germline): MDHEN, SYDVKM. V lost 7 bases to trimming and J lost 4 bases, with 8 bases between them. CDR3 length: 11 residues. This CDR3 is CASIRGYEQYF. The CDR3, as DNA: TGTGCCAGCATCCGGGGGTACGAGCAGTACTTC. Together with reference TRBV28 and TRBJ2-7, the CDR3 gives the full variable domain: DVKVTQSSRYLVKRTGEKVFLECVQDMDHENMFWYRQDPGLGLRLIYFSYDVKMKEKGDIPEGYSVSREKKERFSLILESASTNQTSMYLCASIRGYEQYFGPGTRLTVT.

The chain has TRBV7-8 and TRBJ2-1; weak D call: TRBD1 (7 bases). This CDR3 is 17 amino acids long. Germline V lookup: CDR1 SGHVS, CDR2 FQNEAQ. The ends were cut back, 5 bases at V and 7 bases at J, with 24 bases in the middle. As DNA, the CDR3 is TGTGCCAGCAGCCCGAGGGGGCCGGGGGCTGGGGGGAATGAGCAGTTCTTC. Protein: CASSPRGPGAGGNEQFF.

The chain carries TRBV5-4 and TRBJ1-2; tentative D call: TRBD1 (5 bases). Germline assignment: CDR1 SGHNT and CDR2 YYREEE (reference sequence). Trimming removed 0 bases at V and 6 bases at J, with 15 bases between. CDR3 length equals 15 residues. The CDR3 reads CASSLDGRARDGYTF. CDR3 bases: TGTGCCAGCAGCTTGGATGGCAGGGCTAGGGATGGCTACACCTTC.

The chain is built from TRBV21-1 and TRBJ2-5; TRBD2 is the table's D call, not checked against the DNA. TRBV21-1 is a listed pseudogene. The CDR3 has 17 amino acids. CDR3 nucleotide sequence: TGTGCCAGCAGCAAAGCCGGTGGACTAGCGGGGGGAGAGACCCAGTACTTC. Its translation is CASSKAGGLAGGETQYF.

This clone was observed a few times. This sequence joins TRBV7-9 and TRBJ1-1; D uncertain. Trimming shortened V by 1 base and J by 8 bases, and 5 bases separated the two germline ends. The CDR3 runs 11 residues. CDR1 is SEHNR, CDR2 FQNEAQ, per germline (reference sequence). CDR3 sequence (DNA): TGTGCCAGCAGCTTAGAGAGGGAAGCTTTCTTT. Encoded protein: CASSLEREAFF.

The chain has TRBV10-3 and TRBJ1-1; perhaps TRBD1 as D (5 bases). This CDR3 region has 13 residues. Germline CDR1 ENHRY, CDR2 SYGVKD. Trimming cost V 7 bases and J 0 bases, with 9 bases left between them. The CDR3 region has the DNA TGTGCCATCACAGGGTTGTTGAACACTGAAGCTTTCTTT. Its translation is CAITGLLNTEAFF.

The rearrangement links TRBV5-4 to TRBJ2-2, with D hard to call. CDR1 is SGHNT and CDR2 is YYREEE in the germline V gene (reference sequence). The CDR3 loop spans 14 amino acids. Deletions cut 2 bases from V and 2 bases from J, with 7 bases between. The CDR3 here is CASSFSGNTGELFF. The CDR3 nucleotides read TGTGCCAGCAGCTTCTCCGGTAACACCGGGGAGCTGTTTTTT.

The rearrangement links TRBV13 to TRBJ1-1; D ambiguous. Germline V gives CDR1 PRHDT, CDR2 FYEKMQ (reference sequence). Trimming stripped 2 bases from V and 0 bases from J, with 13 bases between. The CDR3 contains 16 residues. In DNA form, the CDR3 reads TGTGCCAGCAGCTTACGGAGCAAAATGATGAACACTGAAGCTTTCTTT. Amino acid sequence: CASSLRSKMMNTEAFF.

This sequence joins TRBV4-1 and TRBJ1-5, with 12 bases lining up with TRBD1. J was trimmed by 6 bases and V by 0 bases; bases with no gene match: 18. The CDR3 loop spans 21 amino acids. Germline lookup yields CDR1 MGHRA and CDR2 YSYEKL. CDR3 sequence reads: CASSQDPGRYRDRGHGQPQHF. CDR3 nucleotide sequence: TGCGCCAGCAGCCAAGACCCTGGGAGATACCGGGACAGGGGGCACGGTCAGCCCCAGCATTTT.

The chain recombines TRBV4-3 with TRBJ1-1, with 7 nucleotides matching TRBD1. The V gene end was trimmed by 1 base and the J gene end by 4 bases; junction bases not matched to a gene: 3. CDR1 is LGHNA and CDR2 is YSLEER in the germline V gene. The CDR3 extends over 14 amino acids. The CDR3 loop is CASSQGPGGTEAFF. The CDR3 nucleotides read TGCGCCAGCAGCCAAGGCCCAGGGGGCACTGAAGCTTTCTTT.

The V call is TRBV6-4, the J call TRBJ2-7; 11 bases line up with TRBD2. The germline V gene has CDR1 MRHNA and CDR2 SNTAGT. The CDR3 spans 14 residues. V lost 4 bases to trimming and J lost 4 bases; unmatched junction nucleotides: 3. DNA of the CDR3: TGTGCCAGCAGTGTGCGACTAGCGGGGTACGAGCAGTACTTC. It is translated as CASSVRLAGYEQYF.